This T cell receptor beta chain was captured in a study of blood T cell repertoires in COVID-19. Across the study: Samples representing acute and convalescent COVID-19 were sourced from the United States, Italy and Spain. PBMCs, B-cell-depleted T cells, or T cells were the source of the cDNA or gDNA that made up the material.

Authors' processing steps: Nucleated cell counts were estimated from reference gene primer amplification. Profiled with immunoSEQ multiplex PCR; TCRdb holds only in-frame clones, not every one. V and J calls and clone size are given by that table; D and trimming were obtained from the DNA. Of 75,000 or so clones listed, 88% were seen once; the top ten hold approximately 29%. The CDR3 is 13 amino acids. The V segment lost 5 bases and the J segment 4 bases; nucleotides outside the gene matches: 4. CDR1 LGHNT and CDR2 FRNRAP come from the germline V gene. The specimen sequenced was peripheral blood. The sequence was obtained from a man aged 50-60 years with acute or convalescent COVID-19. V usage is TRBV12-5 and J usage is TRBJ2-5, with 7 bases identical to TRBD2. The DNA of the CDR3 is TGTGCTAGTGGTCCCGGCGGGGGAGAGACCCAGTACTTC. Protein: CASGPGGGETQYF.